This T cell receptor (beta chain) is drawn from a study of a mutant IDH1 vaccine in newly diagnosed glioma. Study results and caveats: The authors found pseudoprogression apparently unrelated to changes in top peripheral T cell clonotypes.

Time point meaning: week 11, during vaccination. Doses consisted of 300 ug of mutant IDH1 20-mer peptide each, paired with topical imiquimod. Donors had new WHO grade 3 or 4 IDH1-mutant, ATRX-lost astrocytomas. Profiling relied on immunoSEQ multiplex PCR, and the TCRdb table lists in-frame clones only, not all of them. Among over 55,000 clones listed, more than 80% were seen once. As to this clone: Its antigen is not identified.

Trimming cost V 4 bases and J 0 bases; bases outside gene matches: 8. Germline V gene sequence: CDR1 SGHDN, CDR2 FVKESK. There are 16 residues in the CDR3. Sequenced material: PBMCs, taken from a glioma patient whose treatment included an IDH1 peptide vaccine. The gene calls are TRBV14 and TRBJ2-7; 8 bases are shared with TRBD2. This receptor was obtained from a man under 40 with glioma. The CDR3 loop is CASSLLSGRSSYEQYF. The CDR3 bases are TGTGCCAGCAGCCTGCTAAGCGGGAGAAGCTCCTACGAGCAGTACTTC.